The rows below give T cell receptor beta chains drawn from one sample of a study of CD8+ T cells in alopecia areata. The repertoire was sequenced with immunoSEQ multiplex PCR; TCRdb's copy has only in-frame clones and lacks some. The table records 140,000 or so clones, roughly 58% of them present only once. The material sequenced was CD8+ T cells sorted from blood. The receptor source for this set is a human donor in good health. Both conserved end residues are part of each CDR3. Each record gives: D gene, clone size, J gene, V gene, CDR3 protein, CDR3 DNA. A D gene is named only where the DNA matches it firmly. Clone sizes are given selectively: once, few, many, or a class where the clone is expanded.

>.|.|TRBJ2-7|TRBV5-1
CASSLVPQHYEQYF
TGCGCCAGCAGCTTGGTTCCGCAGCACTACGAGCAGTACTTC
>.|.|TRBJ1-1|TRBV10-3
CAISESGQNTEAFF
TGTGCCATCAGTGAGTCGGGACAGAACACTGAAGCTTTCTTT
>.|.|TRBJ2-4|TRBV6-4
CASSDNIQYF
TGTGCCAGCAGTGACAATATTCAGTACTTC
>.|.|TRBJ1-1|TRBV14
CASSQEVTEAFF
TGTGCCAGCAGCCAAGAAGTCACTGAAGCTTTCTTT
>.|.|TRBJ2-1|TRBV27
CASSLDGRNEQFF
TGTGCCAGCAGTTTAGACGGGCGCAATGAGCAGTTCTTC
>.|once|TRBJ1-1|TRBV27
CASSLYRGREAFF
TGTGCCAGCAGTTTGTATCGGGGAAGGGAAGCTTTCTTT
>.|.|TRBJ2-5|TRBV29-1
CSIRDSRGSQYF
TGCAGCATAAGGGACAGCCGGGGGTCCCAGTACTTC
>.|.|TRBJ2-4|TRBV7-9
CASSGPGLGNIQYF
TGTGCCAGCAGCGGCCCGGGGCTAGGAAACATTCAGTACTTC
>.|.|TRBJ2-3|TRBV2
CASRGPDVLTQYF
TGTGCCAGCCGCGGCCCGGACGTATTGACGCAGTATTTT
>.|few|TRBJ2-1|TRBV21-1
CAKRRDGFYEQFF
TGTGCCAAAAGACGGGACGGGTTTTATGAGCAGTTCTTC
>.|.|TRBJ2-1|TRBV6-5
CASSYSTYGNNEQFF
TGTGCCAGCAGTTACTCGACGTACGGGAACAATGAGCAGTTCTTC
>.|.|TRBJ2-7|TRBV28
CASSSGQSYEQYF
TGTGCCAGCAGTTCCGGACAGTCCTACGAGCAGTACTTC
>.|few|TRBJ2-2|TRBV29-1
CSVERQPNDGELFF
TGCAGCGTTGAACGACAGCCAAACGACGGGGAGCTGTTTTTT
>.|.|TRBJ1-5|TRBV30
CAWSTERDTNQPQHF
TGTGCCTGGAGTACTGAGAGGGATACGAATCAGCCCCAGCATTTT
>.|.|TRBJ1-4|TRBV25-1
CASRHRATNEKLFF
TGTGCCAGCAGACACAGGGCAACTAATGAAAAACTGTTTTTT
>TRBD1|few|TRBJ2-7|TRBV7-2
CASSLEGQGPYEQYF
TGTGCCAGCAGCTTAGAGGGACAGGGCCCGTACGAGCAGTACTTC
>TRBD2|few|TRBJ2-1|TRBV29-1
CSVEGHTSGRLNEQFF
TGCAGCGTTGAAGGCCACACTAGCGGGAGGTTGAATGAGCAGTTCTTC
>.|.|TRBJ2-5|TRBV9
CASSAGSTETQYF
TGTGCCAGCAGCGCAGGGTCCACGGAGACCCAGTACTTC
>.|.|TRBJ2-3|TRBV7-7
CASSPLWGEGADTQYF
TGTGCCAGCAGCCCCCTTTGGGGAGAAGGAGCAGATACGCAGTATTTT
>TRBD2|.|TRBJ2-1|TRBV6-4
CASSVGTSDEQFF
TGTGCCAGCAGTGTTGGGACTAGCGATGAGCAGTTCTTC
>TRBD2|.|TRBJ2-1|TRBV9
CASSVGGLAGDYNEQFF
TGTGCCAGCAGCGTAGGGGGACTAGCGGGAGACTACAATGAGCAGTTCTTC
>.|once|TRBJ2-3|TRBV11-2
CASSLAPRAEDTQYF
TGTGCCAGCAGCTTAGCCCCCCGAGCGGAGGATACGCAGTATTTT
>TRBD2|.|TRBJ2-5|TRBV5-6
CASSRTSGRPFQETQYF
TGTGCCAGCAGCCGGACTAGCGGGAGGCCTTTCCAAGAGACCCAGTACTTC
>TRBD2|.|TRBJ2-7|TRBV7-6
CASSIGLAGVGQYF
TGTGCCAGCAGCATAGGACTAGCGGGAGTCGGGCAGTACTTC
>.|.|TRBJ1-2|TRBV4-1
CASSQESGNPYGYTF
TGCGCCAGCAGCCAAGAAAGCGGGAACCCCTATGGCTACACCTTC
>.|.|TRBJ2-7|TRBV13
CASSPSLSSYEQYF
TGTGCCAGCTCCCCCTCTCTAAGCTCCTACGAGCAGTACTTC
>TRBD2|.|TRBJ2-5|TRBV27
CASSPTGLEETQYF
TGTGCCAGCAGCCCCACAGGACTAGAAGAGACCCAGTACTTC
>TRBD2|.|TRBJ2-1|TRBV18
CASAPSGSNEQFF
TGTGCCAGCGCCCCCAGCGGGAGCAATGAGCAGTTCTTC
>TRBD2|.|TRBJ2-7|TRBV29-1
CSVAAGGYYEQYF
TGCAGCGTTGCGGCGGGAGGTTATTACGAGCAGTACTTC
>TRBD1|few|TRBJ1-1|TRBV5-6
CASSAEGQLNTEAFF
TGTGCCAGCAGCGCGGAGGGACAGTTGAACACTGAAGCTTTCTTT
>TRBD2|.|TRBJ2-5|TRBV6-6
CASRGPRTSGQETQYF
TGTGCCAGCAGGGGTCCGCGGACTAGCGGTCAAGAGACCCAGTACTTC
>TRBD1|.|TRBJ1-1|TRBV2
CASSEGTQGGTEAFF
TGTGCCAGCAGTGAAGGCACGCAGGGGGGCACTGAAGCTTTCTTT
>.|.|TRBJ2-2|TRBV7-9
CASSPVAAGELFF
TGTGCCAGCAGCCCCGTCGCGGCCGGGGAGCTGTTTTTT
>TRBD1|few|TRBJ2-7|TRBV4-2
CASSEVSGTGSDEQYF
TGTGCCAGCAGCGAAGTATCCGGGACAGGGTCCGACGAGCAGTACTTC
>.|few|TRBJ2-6|TRBV29-1
CSVDQHRSGANVLTF
TGCAGCGTAGATCAACACCGCTCTGGGGCCAACGTCCTGACTTTC
>TRBD2|.|TRBJ2-1|TRBV5-1
CASSLYAPTSGSSYNEQFF
TGCGCCAGCAGCTTGTATGCCCCTACTAGCGGGTCCTCCTACAATGAGCAGTTCTTC
>.|.|TRBJ2-1|TRBV27
CASSLGGHNEQFF
TGTGCCAGCAGTTTAGGGGGCCACAATGAGCAGTTCTTC
>.|few|TRBJ1-1|TRBV7-9
CASSPKDSPPEAFF
TGTGCCAGCAGCCCAAAGGACAGCCCTCCTGAAGCTTTCTTT
>TRBD1|once|TRBJ2-5|TRBV7-8
CASTRGWETQYF
TGTGCCAGCACCAGGGGGTGGGAGACCCAGTACTTC
>TRBD1|.|TRBJ2-3|TRBV10-3
CAISERQGMDTQYF
TGTGCCATCAGCGAACGACAGGGTATGGATACGCAGTATTTT
>.|.|TRBJ2-7|TRBV7-2
CASSLFQEQYF
TGTGCCAGCAGCTTATTTCAAGAGCAGTACTTC
>TRBD1|few|TRBJ1-1|TRBV10-2
CASSNYRGRTYQAFF
TGCGCCAGCAGTAATTACAGGGGACGGACCTACCAAGCTTTCTTT
>.|few|TRBJ2-1|TRBV29-1
CSVEVRSYNEQFF
TGCAGCGTTGAGGTACGCTCCTACAATGAGCAGTTCTTC
>TRBD1|.|TRBJ1-1|TRBV11-2
CASSGGQLGGEAFF
TGTGCCAGCAGCGGGGGACAGCTAGGAGGGGAAGCTTTCTTT
>TRBD2|.|TRBJ2-2|TRBV29-1
CSVEASGRAWNTGELFF
TGCAGCGTTGAAGCTAGCGGGAGGGCCTGGAACACCGGGGAGCTGTTTTTT
>.|.|TRBJ1-1|TRBV7-9
CASNNFQTGNTEAFF
TGTGCCAGCAACAACTTTCAGACAGGTAACACTGAAGCTTTCTTT
>.|.|TRBJ1-2|TRBV7-9
CASSLTPTPANYGYTF
TGTGCCAGCAGCTTAACCCCTACCCCAGCTAACTATGGCTACACCTTC
>.|few|TRBJ2-3|TRBV29-1
CSDRVDTDTQYF
TGCAGCGACAGGGTAGACACAGATACGCAGTATTTT
>.|.|TRBJ2-1|TRBV30
CAWSVPPSSYNEQFF
TGTGCCTGGAGTGTACCACCTAGCTCCTACAATGAGCAGTTCTTC
>.|few|TRBJ2-7|TRBV29-1
CSVEREQPYEQYF
TGCAGCGTTGAACGGGAGCAGCCCTACGAGCAGTACTTC
>.|.|TRBJ2-3|TRBV6-5
CASSYSASLGTDTQYF
TGTGCCAGCAGTTACTCAGCTAGCCTCGGCACAGATACGCAGTATTTT
>.|.|TRBJ2-1|TRBV9
CASSAQGGKQFF
TGTGCCAGCAGCGCCCAAGGGGGTAAGCAGTTCTTC
>TRBD1|.|TRBJ2-7|TRBV2
CASSEVFGTDPYEQYF
TGTGCCAGCAGTGAAGTTTTTGGGACAGACCCCTACGAGCAGTACTTC
>TRBD2|.|TRBJ2-7|TRBV7-9
CASSLGSGLAATYEQYF
TGTGCCAGCAGCTTAGGGTCCGGACTAGCAGCAACCTACGAGCAGTACTTC
>.|few|TRBJ2-7|TRBV4-1
CASSQVRGTLEQYF
TGCGCCAGCAGCCAAGTCCGGGGGACCTTGGAGCAGTACTTC
>.|few|TRBJ2-3|TRBV13
CASSSASRAQYF
TGTGCCAGCAGCTCGGCTTCCCGCGCGCAGTATTTT
>.|few|TRBJ2-7|TRBV27
CASSHSNSYEQYF
TGTGCCAGCAGTCATTCAAACTCCTACGAGCAGTACTTC
>TRBD2|.|TRBJ2-2|TRBV9
CASSVGAGGPNTGELFF
TGTGCCAGCAGCGTAGGAGCGGGAGGACCTAACACCGGGGAGCTGTTTTTT